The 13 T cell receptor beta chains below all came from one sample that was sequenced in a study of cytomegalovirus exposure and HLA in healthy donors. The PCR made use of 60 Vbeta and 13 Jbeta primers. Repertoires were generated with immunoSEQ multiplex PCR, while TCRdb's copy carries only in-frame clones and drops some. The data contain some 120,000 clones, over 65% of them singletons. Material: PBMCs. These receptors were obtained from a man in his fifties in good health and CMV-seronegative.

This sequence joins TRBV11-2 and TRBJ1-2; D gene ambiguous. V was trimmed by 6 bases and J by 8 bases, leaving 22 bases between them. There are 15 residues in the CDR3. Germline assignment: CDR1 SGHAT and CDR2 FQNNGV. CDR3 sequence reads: CASRAMSGDTGGYTF. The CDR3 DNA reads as TGTGCCAGCAGGGCCATGAGCGGCGACACTGGGGGCTACACCTTC.

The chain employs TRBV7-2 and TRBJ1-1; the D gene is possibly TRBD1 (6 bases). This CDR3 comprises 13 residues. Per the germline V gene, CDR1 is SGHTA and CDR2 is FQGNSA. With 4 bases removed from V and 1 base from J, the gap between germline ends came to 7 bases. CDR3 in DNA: TGTGCCAGCAGCTCCAGGGGGAACACTGAAGCTTTCTTT. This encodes CASSSRGNTEAFF.

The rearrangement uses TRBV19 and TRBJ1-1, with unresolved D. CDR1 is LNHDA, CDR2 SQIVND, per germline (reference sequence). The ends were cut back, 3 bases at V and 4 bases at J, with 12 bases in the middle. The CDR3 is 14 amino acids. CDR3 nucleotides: TGTGCCAGTAGTATCTCAATACGGGGCACTGAAGCTTTCTTT. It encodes CASSISIRGTEAFF.

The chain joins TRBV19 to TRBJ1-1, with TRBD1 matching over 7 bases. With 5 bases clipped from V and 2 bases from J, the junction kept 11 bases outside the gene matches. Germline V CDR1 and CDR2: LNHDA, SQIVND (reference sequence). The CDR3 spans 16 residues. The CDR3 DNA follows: TGTGCCAGTAGTGTCCACCCGGGACAGAGTAACACTGAAGCTTTCTTT. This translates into CASSVHPGQSNTEAFF. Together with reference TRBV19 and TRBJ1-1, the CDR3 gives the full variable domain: DGGITQSPKYLFRKEGQNVTLSCEQNLNHDAMYWYRQDPGQGLRLIYYSQIVNDFQKGDIAEGYSVSREKKESFPLTVTSAQKNPTAFYLCASSVHPGQSNTEAFFGQGTRLTVV.

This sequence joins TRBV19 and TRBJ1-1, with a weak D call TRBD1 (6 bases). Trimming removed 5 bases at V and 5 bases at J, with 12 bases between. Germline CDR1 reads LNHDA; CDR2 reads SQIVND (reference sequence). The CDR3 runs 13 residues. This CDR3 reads CASSRQVATEAFF. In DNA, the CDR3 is TGTGCCAGTAGTCGACAGGTGGCTACTGAAGCTTTCTTT.

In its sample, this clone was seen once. The CDR3 DNA is TGTGCCACCTCCGGGACAATCGCCTACGAGCAGTACTTC. Amino acids: CATSGTIAYEQYF. The chain employs TRBV10-3 and TRBJ2-7; weak D call: TRBD1 (6 bases). There are 13 residues in the CDR3. Germline V lookup: CDR1 ENHRY, CDR2 SYGVKD. Deletions cut 10 bases from V and 2 bases from J, with 15 bases between.

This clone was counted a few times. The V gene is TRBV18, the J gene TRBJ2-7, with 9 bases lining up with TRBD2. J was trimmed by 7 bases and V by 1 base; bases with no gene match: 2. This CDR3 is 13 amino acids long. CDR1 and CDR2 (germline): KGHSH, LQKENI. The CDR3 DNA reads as TGTGCCAGCTCACCACAGCTAGCGGGGGAGCAGTACGTC. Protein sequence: CASSPQLAGEQYV.

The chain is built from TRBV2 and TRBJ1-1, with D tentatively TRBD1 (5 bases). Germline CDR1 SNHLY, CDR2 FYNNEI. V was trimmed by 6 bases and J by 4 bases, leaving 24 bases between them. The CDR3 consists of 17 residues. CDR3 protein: CASSPFPLGQGGTEAFF. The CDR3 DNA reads TGTGCCAGCAGCCCGTTTCCTTTGGGGCAGGGAGGCACTGAAGCTTTCTTT.

In DNA form, the CDR3 reads TGTGCCAGCAGCTTCGGCGGGGAGACCCAGTACTTC. Amino acids: CASSFGGETQYF. V is TRBV11-3 and J is TRBJ2-5; D is perhaps TRBD2 (5 bases). Germline V CDR1 and CDR2: SGHNT, YENEEA. The V and J ends lost 3 bases and 5 bases respectively, with 7 bases between them. The CDR3 is made up of 12 amino acids. The complete variable domain, with remaining parts taken from reference TRBV11-3 and TRBJ2-5, reads EAGVVQSPRYKIIEKKQPVAFWCNPISGHNTLYWYLQNLGQGPELLIRYENEEAVDDSQLPKDRFSAERLKGVDSTLKIQPAELGDSAVYLCASSFGGETQYFGPGTRLLVL.

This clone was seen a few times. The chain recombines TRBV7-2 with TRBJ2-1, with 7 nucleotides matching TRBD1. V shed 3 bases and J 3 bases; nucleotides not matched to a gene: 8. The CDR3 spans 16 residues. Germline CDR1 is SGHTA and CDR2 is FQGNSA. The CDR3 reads CASSFSGTVLYNEQFF. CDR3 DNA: TGTGCCAGCAGCTTCTCCGGGACAGTGCTCTACAATGAGCAGTTCTTC.

CDR3 DNA sequence: TGTGCCAGCAGCAGCCTAGCGGGGGGACAAGAGACCCAGTACTTC. Translated: CASSSLAGGQETQYF. V and J are TRBV7-7 and TRBJ2-5, with 11 bases aligning to TRBD2. Trimming cost V 5 bases and J 2 bases; bases outside gene matches: 4. The CDR3 has 15 residues. Germline V CDR1 and CDR2: SSHAT, FNYEAQ (reference sequence). The variable domain in full, with the rest retrieved from reference TRBV7-7 and TRBJ2-5, is GAGVSQSPRYKVTKRGQDVTLRCDPISSHATLYWYQQALGQGPEFLTYFNYEAQPDKSGLPSDRFSAERPEGSISTLTIQRTEQRDSAMYRCASSSLAGGQETQYFGPGTRLLVL.

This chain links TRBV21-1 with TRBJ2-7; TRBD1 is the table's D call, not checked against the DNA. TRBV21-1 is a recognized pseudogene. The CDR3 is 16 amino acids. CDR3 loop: CASSKKVTLHSYEQYF. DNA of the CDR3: TGTGCCAGCAGCAAAAAAGTGACATTACATAGCTACGAGCAGTACTTC.

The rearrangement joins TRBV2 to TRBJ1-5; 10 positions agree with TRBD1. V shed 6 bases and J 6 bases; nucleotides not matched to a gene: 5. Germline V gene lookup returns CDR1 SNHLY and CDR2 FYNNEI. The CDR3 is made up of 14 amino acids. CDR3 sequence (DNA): TGTGCCAGCAGCGCGGACAGGGGGGGTCAGCCCCAGCATTTT. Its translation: CASSADRGGQPQHF.